This T cell receptor beta chain was retrieved from a study of blood T cell repertoires in COVID-19. V lost 0 bases to trimming and J lost 4 bases, with 10 bases between them. Germline loops: CDR1 SGHDT, CDR2 YYEEEE. The CDR3 contains 15 residues. TCRdb's table, derived via immunoSEQ multiplex PCR, lists solely in-frame clones and lacks some. The sample holds about 250,000 clones, over 75% seen once. The cohort comprised adults aged roughly 18 to 95 years residing in under 25 US areas. Cohorts were assigned according to the clinical history that participants reported. The chain employs TRBV5-6 and TRBJ2-2, with a tentative D call TRBD1 (5 bases). This clonotype was sampled from a woman aged 45-65 years with acute COVID-19. Sequenced: PBMCs or T cells enriched from blood (not recorded which). The CDR3 is CASSLVTDITGELFF. Written as DNA, the CDR3 is TGTGCCAGCAGCTTGGTAACGGACATCACCGGGGAGCTGTTTTTT.